The 9 T cell receptor beta chains below come from one sample, sequenced in a study of control samples from healthy donors and cancer patients. Clones were sequenced by immunoSEQ multiplex PCR, and TCRdb holds only the in-frame ones, with some missing. The sample includes fewer than 200,000 clones, around 88% of them seen just once. Sequenced sample: blood. All receptors come from a woman aged 30 to 39 in good health.

V usage is TRBV5-1 and J usage is TRBJ1-2; D remains unclear. This CDR3 has 13 amino acids. The germline V gene encodes CDR1 SGHRS and CDR2 YFSETQ. Trimming cost V 3 bases and J 6 bases, with 12 bases left between them. The CDR3 reads CASSSNPGNGYTF. DNA of the CDR3: TGCGCCAGCAGCTCAAACCCGGGGAATGGCTACACCTTC.

The gene calls are TRBV29-1 and TRBJ2-7; TRBD1 agrees at 8 bases. The junction had 4 bases not matched to a gene; V was cut back by 6 bases and J by 6 bases. CDR3 length: 11 amino acids. Germline V gives CDR1 SQVTM, CDR2 ANQGSEA. CDR3 sequence: CSVRTGPEQYV. CDR3 nucleotide sequence: TGCAGCGTGAGGACAGGGCCCGAGCAGTACGTC.

The chain couples TRBV2 to TRBJ1-6, with no clear D. The V gene's germline CDR1 is SNHLY and CDR2 FYNNEI. V lost 4 bases and J 2 bases, leaving 12 bases between the germline ends. The CDR3 covers 16 residues. DNA of the CDR3: TGTGCCAGCAGTGCCCGGGAAGCTACCTATAATTCACCCCTCCACTTT. This gives the protein CASSAREATYNSPLHF.

Note on this clone: One end of the junction is discordant with germline, which a read error may explain. The chain has TRBV7-7 and TRBJ2-1; D might be TRBD2 (5 bases). Germline assignment: CDR1 SSHAT and CDR2 FNYEAQ (reference sequence). The CDR3 loop spans 14 amino acids. CDR3: CASSFTLTKNEQFF. CDR3 DNA: TGTGCTAGCAGCTTTACCCTGACTAAGAATGAGCAGTTCTTC. Drawing the rest from reference TRBV7-7 and TRBJ2-1, the complete variable domain is GAGVSQSPRYKVTKRGQDVTLRCDPISSHATLYWYQQALGQGPEFLTYFNYEAQPDKSGLPSDRFSAERPEGSISTLTIQRTEQRDSAMYRCASSFTLTKNEQFFGPGTRLTVL.

The J gene is TRBJ2-3, the V gene TRBV29-1; perhaps TRBD1 as D (5 bases). V lost 3 bases to trimming and J lost 2 bases, with 9 bases between them. The germline V gene encodes CDR1 SQVTM and CDR2 ANQGSEA. This CDR3 is built from 13 residues. This CDR3 reads CSVETDLTDTQYF. Written as DNA, the CDR3 is TGCAGCGTTGAGACAGACCTCACAGATACGCAGTATTTT.

This clone was recorded once. The V call is TRBV28, the J call TRBJ2-7; weak D call: TRBD2 (5 bases). V shed 2 bases and J shed 0 bases, with 11 bases lying between them. CDR3 length equals 15 residues. Germline CDR1 is MDHEN and CDR2 is SYDVKM. In DNA form, the CDR3 reads TGTGCCAGCAGTTTACGGGGAACCCGCTCCTACGAGCAGTACTTC. This encodes CASSLRGTRSYEQYF.

The chain joins TRBV12-3 or TRBV12-4 to TRBJ1-1, with 7 bases fitting TRBD1. Trimming took 5 bases from V and 11 from J; bases not matched to a gene: 8. The CDR3 is made up of 12 amino acids. CDR3 in amino acids: CASSTTGLGAFF. The DNA of the CDR3 is TGTGCCAGCAGTACGACAGGGTTGGGTGCTTTCTTT.

The J gene is TRBJ2-1, the V gene TRBV2; 8 bases are shared with TRBD2. The ends lost 6 bases at V and 5 bases at J; junction bases unmatched: 9. Germline V gene data show CDR1 as SNHLY and CDR2 as FYNNEI. CDR3 length equals 15 residues. The CDR3 sequence is CASRPLRGGDNEQFF. CDR3 nucleotide sequence: TGTGCCAGCAGGCCCCTACGGGGGGGGGACAATGAGCAGTTCTTC.

The chain joins TRBV28 to TRBJ1-4; D is unresolved. The CDR3 runs to 16 residues. Trimming cost V 6 bases and J 0 bases, with 14 bases left between them. CDR1 and CDR2 (germline): MDHEN, SYDVKM. Here the CDR3 reads CASRPSRLATNEKLFF. CDR3 DNA sequence: TGTGCCAGCAGACCCTCGAGGCTGGCAACTAATGAAAAACTGTTTTTT.